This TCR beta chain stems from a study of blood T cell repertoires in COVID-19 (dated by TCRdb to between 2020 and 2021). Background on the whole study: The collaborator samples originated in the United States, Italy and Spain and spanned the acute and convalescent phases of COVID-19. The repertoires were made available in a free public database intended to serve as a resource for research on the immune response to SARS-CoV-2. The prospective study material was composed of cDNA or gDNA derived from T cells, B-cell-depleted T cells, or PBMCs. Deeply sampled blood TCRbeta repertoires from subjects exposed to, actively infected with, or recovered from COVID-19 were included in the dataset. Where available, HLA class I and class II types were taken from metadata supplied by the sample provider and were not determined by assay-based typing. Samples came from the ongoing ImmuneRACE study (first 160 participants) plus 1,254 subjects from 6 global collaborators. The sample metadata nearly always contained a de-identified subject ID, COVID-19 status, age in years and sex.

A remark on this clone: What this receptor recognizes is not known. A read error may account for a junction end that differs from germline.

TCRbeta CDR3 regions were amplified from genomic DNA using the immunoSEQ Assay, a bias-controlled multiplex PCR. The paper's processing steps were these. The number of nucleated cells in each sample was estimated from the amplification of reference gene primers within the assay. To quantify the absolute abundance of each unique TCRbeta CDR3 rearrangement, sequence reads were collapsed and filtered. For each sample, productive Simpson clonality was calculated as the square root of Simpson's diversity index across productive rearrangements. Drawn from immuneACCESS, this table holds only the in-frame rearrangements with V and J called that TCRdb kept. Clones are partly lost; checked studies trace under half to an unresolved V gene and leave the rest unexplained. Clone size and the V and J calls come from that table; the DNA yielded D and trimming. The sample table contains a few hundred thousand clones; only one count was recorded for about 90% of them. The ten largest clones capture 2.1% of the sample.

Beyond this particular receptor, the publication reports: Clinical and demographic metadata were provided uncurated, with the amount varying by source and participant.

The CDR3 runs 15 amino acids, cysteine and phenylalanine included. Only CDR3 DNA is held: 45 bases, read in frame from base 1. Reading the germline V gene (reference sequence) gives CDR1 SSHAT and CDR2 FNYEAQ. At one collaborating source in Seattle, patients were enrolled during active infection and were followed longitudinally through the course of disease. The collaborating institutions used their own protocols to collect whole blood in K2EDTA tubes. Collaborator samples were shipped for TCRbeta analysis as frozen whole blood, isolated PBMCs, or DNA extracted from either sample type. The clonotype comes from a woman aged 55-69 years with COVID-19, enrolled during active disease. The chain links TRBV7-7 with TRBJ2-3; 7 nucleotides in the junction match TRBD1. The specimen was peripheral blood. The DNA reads TGTGCTAGCAGCTTAGGGCAGGGGGGCACAGATACGCAGTATTTT. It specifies CASSLGQGGTDTQYF.